These T cell receptor beta chains were read from a single sample in a study of blood T cell repertoires in COVID-19. TCRdb's table, derived via immunoSEQ multiplex PCR, lists solely in-frame clones and lacks some. The sample holds 45,000 to 55,000 clones, around 80% seen once. The sequenced material came from peripheral blood. These receptors were obtained from a human donor with active or convalescent COVID-19. The donor label of this sample is uncertain. CDR3s include the opening cysteine and the closing phenylalanine or tryptophan. The order of the fields is J gene, V gene, clone size, D gene, CDR3 protein, CDR3 DNA. The D gene is left open where the match is weak. A row's size may be missing; if present it is once, few, many or a size class.

J gene: TRBJ2-2; V gene: TRBV9; clone size: NA; D gene: NA; CDR3 protein: CASSLLTNTGELFF; CDR3 DNA: TGTGCCAGCAGCCTACTAACGAACACCGGGGAGCTGTTTTTT
J gene: TRBJ2-1; V gene: TRBV9; clone size: NA; D gene: TRBD2; CDR3 protein: CASSRLAGMREQFF; CDR3 DNA: TGTGCCAGCAGCAGACTAGCGGGTATGAGGGAGCAGTTCTTC
J gene: TRBJ1-5; V gene: TRBV12-3/TRBV12-4; clone size: NA; D gene: NA; CDR3 protein: CASMGEGNQPQHF; CDR3 DNA: TGTGCCAGCATGGGTGAGGGCAATCAGCCCCAGCATTTT
J gene: TRBJ1-2; V gene: TRBV28; clone size: NA; D gene: TRBD1; CDR3 protein: CASSGGFGQGAGYTF; CDR3 DNA: TGTGCCAGCAGCGGAGGGTTCGGACAGGGGGCAGGCTACACCTTC
J gene: TRBJ2-7; V gene: TRBV4-1; clone size: NA; D gene: NA; CDR3 protein: CASSHTAGEEYF; CDR3 DNA: TGCGCCAGCAGCCACACAGCGGGCGAGGAGTACTTC
J gene: TRBJ1-1; V gene: TRBV29-1; clone size: NA; D gene: NA; CDR3 protein: CSVATGSMNTEAFF; CDR3 DNA: TGCAGCGTTGCCACAGGGTCGATGAACACTGAAGCTTTCTTT
J gene: TRBJ1-6; V gene: TRBV9; clone size: NA; D gene: NA; CDR3 protein: CASSVGGRGNSPLHF; CDR3 DNA: TGTGCCAGCAGCGTAGGGGGCAGGGGAAATTCACCCCTCCACTTT
J gene: TRBJ2-1; V gene: TRBV7-3; clone size: NA; D gene: TRBD2; CDR3 protein: CASSPSGLAGAPGYNEQFF; CDR3 DNA: TGTGCCAGCAGCCCATCTGGACTAGCGGGAGCCCCAGGATACAATGAGCAGTTCTTC
J gene: TRBJ2-7; V gene: TRBV5-1; clone size: NA; D gene: TRBD1; CDR3 protein: CASSIGGTGTYEQYF; CDR3 DNA: TGCGCCAGCAGCATTGGGGGGACAGGGACCTACGAGCAGTACTTC
J gene: TRBJ2-5; V gene: TRBV7-9; clone size: NA; D gene: TRBD1; CDR3 protein: CASSHRDRETQYF; CDR3 DNA: TGTGCCAGCAGCCACAGGGACAGAGAGACCCAGTACTTC
J gene: TRBJ2-6; V gene: TRBV2; clone size: NA; D gene: NA; CDR3 protein: CASSAAGSGANVLTF; CDR3 DNA: TGTGCCAGCAGTGCGGCAGGAAGTGGGGCCAACGTCCTGACTTTC
J gene: TRBJ1-1; V gene: TRBV29-1; clone size: few; D gene: NA; CDR3 protein: CSVERGTSTEAFF; CDR3 DNA: TGCAGCGTTGAAAGGGGTACGAGCACTGAAGCTTTCTTT
J gene: TRBJ1-1; V gene: TRBV6-2/TRBV6-3; clone size: NA; D gene: NA; CDR3 protein: CASSSRGAPNTEAFF; CDR3 DNA: TGTGCCAGCAGTTCCAGGGGAGCCCCGAACACTGAAGCTTTCTTT
J gene: TRBJ2-1; V gene: TRBV2; clone size: NA; D gene: TRBD2; CDR3 protein: CASSFLTSVNNEQFF; CDR3 DNA: TGTGCCAGCAGTTTCTTGACTAGCGTCAACAATGAGCAGTTCTTC
J gene: TRBJ2-7; V gene: TRBV28; clone size: NA; D gene: NA; CDR3 protein: CATRDTYYEQYF; CDR3 DNA: TGTGCCACCCGGGACACCTACTACGAGCAGTACTTC
J gene: TRBJ2-7; V gene: TRBV5-5; clone size: NA; D gene: TRBD1; CDR3 protein: CATGGTGGHEQYF; CDR3 DNA: TGTGCCACCGGGGGGACAGGGGGTCACGAGCAGTACTTC
J gene: TRBJ1-6; V gene: TRBV19; clone size: NA; D gene: NA; CDR3 protein: CASRKAGNSPLHF; CDR3 DNA: TGTGCCAGTAGGAAGGCAGGGAATTCACCCCTCCACTTT
J gene: TRBJ2-1; V gene: TRBV7-8; clone size: few; D gene: TRBD2; CDR3 protein: CASSPLSGRQGSEQFF; CDR3 DNA: TGTGCCAGCAGCCCACTTAGCGGGAGACAAGGAAGTGAGCAGTTCTTC
J gene: TRBJ2-1; V gene: TRBV6-5; clone size: NA; D gene: TRBD2; CDR3 protein: CASSYSRLAGGDEQFF; CDR3 DNA: TGTGCCAGCAGTTACTCGAGACTAGCGGGAGGTGATGAGCAGTTCTTC
J gene: TRBJ2-3; V gene: TRBV5-8; clone size: NA; D gene: TRBD1; CDR3 protein: CASRTGQGIFGDTQYF; CDR3 DNA: TGTGCCAGCAGAACAGGACAGGGGATATTTGGAGATACGCAGTATTTT
J gene: TRBJ2-7; V gene: TRBV6-2/TRBV6-3; clone size: NA; D gene: NA; CDR3 protein: CASSYQGYEQYF; CDR3 DNA: TGTGCCAGCAGTTACCAGGGGTACGAGCAGTACTTC
J gene: TRBJ1-2; V gene: TRBV29-1; clone size: NA; D gene: TRBD1; CDR3 protein: CSVDGTANYGYTF; CDR3 DNA: TGCAGCGTGGATGGGACAGCTAACTATGGCTACACCTTC
J gene: TRBJ2-5; V gene: TRBV15; clone size: NA; D gene: NA; CDR3 protein: CATLSQETQYF; CDR3 DNA: TGTGCCACTTTATCCCAAGAGACCCAGTACTTC
J gene: TRBJ1-5; V gene: TRBV28; clone size: NA; D gene: TRBD1; CDR3 protein: CASIPTGRNQPQHF; CDR3 DNA: TGTGCCAGCATCCCGACAGGGCGCAATCAGCCCCAGCATTTT
J gene: TRBJ2-1; V gene: TRBV29-1; clone size: NA; D gene: TRBD1; CDR3 protein: CRGQEYNEQFF; CDR3 DNA: TGCAGGGGACAGGAGTACAATGAGCAGTTCTTC
J gene: TRBJ2-5; V gene: TRBV10-3; clone size: NA; D gene: NA; CDR3 protein: CAISESPGKETQYF; CDR3 DNA: TGTGCCATCAGTGAGTCCCCCGGGAAAGAGACCCAGTACTTC
J gene: TRBJ1-4; V gene: TRBV5-6; clone size: few; D gene: NA; CDR3 protein: CASSYFQGNEKLFF; CDR3 DNA: TGTGCCAGCAGCTATTTTCAGGGAAATGAAAAACTGTTTTTT
J gene: TRBJ2-3; V gene: TRBV28; clone size: NA; D gene: NA; CDR3 protein: CASSLLSGDGGDTQYF; CDR3 DNA: TGTGCCAGCAGTTTATTATCAGGGGATGGGGGAGATACGCAGTATTTT
J gene: TRBJ2-4; V gene: TRBV7-9; clone size: NA; D gene: NA; CDR3 protein: CASSSQSGDGKNIQYF; CDR3 DNA: TGTGCCAGCAGCTCGCAATCAGGGGATGGCAAAAACATTCAGTACTTC
J gene: TRBJ1-2; V gene: TRBV6-5; clone size: NA; D gene: NA; CDR3 protein: CASSSSERSYGYTF; CDR3 DNA: TGTGCCAGCAGTTCGTCAGAACGGAGCTATGGCTACACCTTC
J gene: TRBJ1-5; V gene: TRBV30; clone size: NA; D gene: TRBD1; CDR3 protein: CAWSVLGGRDRVHF; CDR3 DNA: TGTGCCTGGAGTGTACTTGGGGGGCGGGACAGGGTCCATTTT
J gene: TRBJ1-4; V gene: TRBV11-2; clone size: NA; D gene: NA; CDR3 protein: CASSFRGLDEKLFF; CDR3 DNA: TGTGCCAGCAGCTTCCGGGGGTTAGATGAAAAACTGTTTTTT
J gene: TRBJ2-7; V gene: TRBV6-6; clone size: NA; D gene: TRBD1; CDR3 protein: CASSPPGGDRAVYEQYF; CDR3 DNA: TGTGCCAGCAGTCCTCCAGGGGGGGACAGGGCCGTTTACGAGCAGTACTTC
J gene: TRBJ2-5; V gene: TRBV7-2; clone size: NA; D gene: TRBD1; CDR3 protein: CASSLGTGQETQYF; CDR3 DNA: TGTGCCAGCAGCCTAGGGACAGGGCAAGAGACCCAGTACTTC
J gene: TRBJ2-1; V gene: TRBV5-4; clone size: NA; D gene: TRBD2; CDR3 protein: CASSLAASGAYNEQFF; CDR3 DNA: TGTGCCAGCAGCTTGGCGGCTAGCGGGGCCTACAATGAGCAGTTCTTC
J gene: TRBJ1-1; V gene: TRBV5-8; clone size: once; D gene: NA; CDR3 protein: CASSLITGPLNTEAFF; CDR3 DNA: TGTGCCAGCAGCTTGATAACAGGGCCCTTGAACACTGAAGCTTTCTTT
J gene: TRBJ1-1; V gene: TRBV29-1; clone size: few; D gene: TRBD1; CDR3 protein: CSVIRDSSTAEAFF; CDR3 DNA: TGCAGCGTTATAAGGGACAGTTCAACGGCTGAAGCTTTCTTT
J gene: TRBJ2-4; V gene: TRBV7-9; clone size: few; D gene: NA; CDR3 protein: CASSLGGASPIQYF; CDR3 DNA: TGTGCCAGCAGCTTAGGTGGAGCTAGCCCGATTCAGTACTTC
J gene: TRBJ2-7; V gene: TRBV27; clone size: NA; D gene: NA; CDR3 protein: CASSSVLNYEQYF; CDR3 DNA: TGTGCCAGCAGTTCCGTATTAAACTACGAGCAGTACTTC
J gene: TRBJ2-7; V gene: TRBV3-1/TRBV3-2; clone size: NA; D gene: NA; CDR3 protein: CASSPTGRYEQYF; CDR3 DNA: TGTGCCAGCAGCCCTACAGGGCGGTACGAGCAGTACTTC
J gene: TRBJ2-1; V gene: TRBV21-1; clone size: NA; D gene: NA; CDR3 protein: CASSKCRTSGPSEQFF; CDR3 DNA: TGTGCCAGCAGCAAATGCCGGACTAGCGGACCGAGTGAGCAGTTCTTC